A selection of T cell receptor beta chains follows, all from one sample in a study of T cell responses to AZD1222 COVID-19 vaccine. Some clones are missing from TCRdb's copy, which holds only in-frame ones; the method was immunoSEQ multiplex PCR. The table has under 35,000 clones, around 86% seen once; the top ten hold 9.5% to 11%. This material consisted of peripheral blood, taken 28 days after the second AZD1222 dose. Every receptor here comes from an adult who received the AZD1222 COVID-19 vaccine. CDR3s include the opening cysteine and the closing phenylalanine or tryptophan.

V gene | CDR3 protein
TRBV9 | CASSVADRGFSSGANVLTF
TRBV5-1 | CASSWGNRGLNTEAFF
TRBV3-1/TRBV3-2 | CASSQDPLAGYTF
TRBV29-1 | CSVGKGKGYEQYF
TRBV4-2 | CASSQVNEQFF
TRBV3-1/TRBV3-2 | CASSQGQGAQDTQYF
TRBV10-3 | CAISEEGIGQPQHF
TRBV5-1 | CASSLAGKRGAVTQYF
TRBV6-1 | CASSESRGTYNEQFF
TRBV7-2 | CASSLADQETQYF
TRBV5-1 | CASSLVQGSETQYF
TRBV19 | CASSPGILTYEQYF
TRBV27 | CASSHGNTQYF
TRBV29-1 | CSVEPRATYNEQFF
TRBV15 | CATSRVGNSPLHF
TRBV6-5 | CASSDSGLYGYTF
TRBV7-9 | CASSSTGNTIYF
TRBV5-1 | CASSPRELAGSTMETQYF
TRBV5-5 | CASSLTFGQHEQYF
TRBV12-5 | CASGYGDPGPRSEQFF
TRBV2 | CASSDGASSGANVLTF
TRBV19 | CASRPLLNSNQPQHF
TRBV3-1/TRBV3-2 | CASSPPRGTYEAFF
TRBV28 | CATTSGGPDEQFF
TRBV4-1 | CASSPDRYNEQFF
TRBV10-2 | CASSENRNNYGYTF
TRBV27 | CASNKNRDTYGYTF
TRBV3-1/TRBV3-2 | CASSQESLNTEAFF
TRBV7-9 | CASSFSGGEGEAFF
TRBV7-2 | CASSFTTVSYEQYF
TRBV3-1/TRBV3-2 | CASSQDTATGELFF
TRBV30 | CAWSRSSSYEQYF
TRBV7-9 | CASTGAAKNEQFF
TRBV5-5 | CASSLAGEGKAFF
TRBV6-5 | CASRGPSSYEQYF
TRBV28 | CATRQGVNTGELFF
TRBV9 | CASSVGGLAGGRAETQYF
TRBV30 | CAWSVQGTLGGYTF
TRBV3-1/TRBV3-2 | CASTHAGQTTSLDGYTF
TRBV7-2 | CASSQGLAGVETQYF
TRBV7-6 | CASSFRDAYTGELFF
TRBV7-8 | CASSLGRGDNEQFF
TRBV30 | CAGINSGFSYEQYF
TRBV19 | CASSTFYTMNTEAFF
TRBV5-5 | CASSPDGGRVYEQYF
TRBV6-6 | CATGSGEQYF
TRBV7-8 | CASSFEGYGYTF
TRBV28 | CASSSPRDLGQETQYF